The clone carrying this TCR beta chain has at least ten counts. What it recognizes is unknown. This CDR3 is built from 17 residues. CDR1 and CDR2 (germline): SGHTA, FQGNSA. V gave up 4 bases and J gave up 3 bases; unmatched junction bases: 12. These data belong to a study of T cell repertoires in cytomegalovirus infection. In the study overall: CMV infection together with matching HLA type was indicated by public TCR beta signatures.

Whole-study findings and limits: The ex vivo response was dominated by HLA-C-restricted CMV-specific TCR beta clonotypes. CMV carriers with the relevant HLA were identified by cumulative public TCR beta family frequency.

Using its own MiXCR run on the reads, TCRdb lists one record per CDR3 protein. The data hold tens of thousands of distinct CDR3 sequences, with 20% to 25% observed a single time. The chain links TRBV7-2 to TRBJ2-3, with TRBD2 identical over 8 bases. Material: PBMCs, sequenced either directly or after in vitro stimulation (not recorded which). The source of this sequence is a human donor in good health (CMV status not recorded). Some clones in this sample may be carry-over from other donors' samples. CDR3 loop: CASSYAIAGRGTDTQYF. The CDR3, as DNA: TGTGCCAGCAGCTACGCGATAGCGGGAAGGGGGACAGATACGCAGTATTTT.